This T cell receptor beta chain is from a study of cytomegalovirus exposure and HLA in healthy donors listed by TCRdb under 2017. Background on the whole study: In an earlier analysis of some 610 of the donors, approximately 300 Gb of sequence data and 120 million or so unique TCR beta sequences from approximately 180 million T cells were reported. Every discovery cohort repertoire had been produced on one sequencing platform. Along with the roughly 610-subject first cohort, a separate validation cohort of 120 different subjects was used. The later analysis used no new phenotypic data to find candidate immune exposures, relying instead on TCR beta sequences and their occurrence across donors. An early release that covered 640 HLA-typed donors contained approximately 300 gigabases of sequencing data and some 87 million unique TCR sequences. The study was designed to test whether signatures of past pathogen exposure could be identified by cataloging public T cell receptors. A later genetic analysis used genome-wide SNP genotypes for about three fifths of the 666 donors, treating that subset as a discovery cohort. HLA typing covered class I and class II loci at four-digit resolution. To study patterns of TCR occurrence, a later analysis re-analyzed previously published TCR beta repertoires from 700 or so donors and added high-resolution HLA genotyping. To predict cytomegalovirus infection status, the study brought together high-throughput TCR immunosequencing, statistical association of individual TCRs with disease status, and machine learning. On average, roughly 250,000 unique TCR beta nucleotide sequences were sequenced per donor among a few hundred genotyped donors of the cohort, with about 17% of those sequences being non-productive. To decide whether each TCR beta V gene segment behaved as functional or pseudogenic, an earlier analysis of some 600 of the donors relied on high-throughput TCR beta sequencing. Of the 398 genotyped donors, 65% to 90% fell in the genetic ancestry cluster associated with self-reported Caucasian donors. Donor age, sex, ethnicity and CMV serostatus were compiled alongside the repertoire data. The number of donors typed differed by locus, with 629-630 for A, B, C, DRB1 and DQB1, around 560 for DQA1, 600 to 610 for DPA1, and under 490 for DPB1. The study profiled the T cell repertoires of approximately 700 subjects by immunosequencing and related them to cytomegalovirus serostatus. Because of strong linkage in the cohort, roughly 5 DR-DQ haplotypes were treated as single units for association and clustering.

The library was made by the immunoSEQ multiplex PCR assay. A mixture of 60 forward primers for TCR Vbeta segments and 13 reverse primers for TCR Jbeta segments was used in the multiplex PCR. A multiplex PCR assay on genomic DNA amplified the CDR3 region of rearranged TCR beta genes. The Illumina HiSeq System was used to sequence the amplified TCR beta libraries as 87-base-pair reads. The study's processing was this. Across the 700 or so repertoires, a later analysis counted 60 million to 90 million unique TCR beta chains, approximately 10 million of which were shared by at least two donors. Raw reads were error-corrected and collapsed into unique sequences by a nearest-neighbor algorithm in which closely related sequences were merged to remove PCR and sequencing errors. CDR3 sequences were aligned to IMGT reference sequences to assign V, D and J gene segments. For a sequence to be retained, at least a six-nucleotide match to both a V gene segment and a J gene segment was required. Rearrangements were called productive when the CDR3 lacked stop codons and stayed in frame with V and J; all others were non-productive. Following IMGT convention, CDR3 was defined as the stretch from the second conserved V-encoded cysteine up to the conserved J-encoded phenylalanine. The earlier analysis of some 550 of the donors excluded any sequence lacking an unambiguous match to a single V gene segment. An earlier analysis of about 590 of the donors classified V segments as functional when productive rearrangements were above 56.7% and as segregating when the standard deviation between donors was above 5%. A statistical classification framework was built to diagnose cytomegalovirus status from the catalog of TCR beta chain sequences. V and J gene assignment, in a later analysis, came from comparing TCR nucleotide sequences with IMGT/GENE-DB human TR gene sequences. A later analysis assigned CDR3 sequences and most-parsimonious VDJ recombination scenarios with the TCRdist pipeline. In a later analysis, each TCR beta chain was defined by its CDR3 amino acid sequence together with its V-gene family, and reads without a unique V-gene family were excluded. As a way to deal with suspected cross-contamination and a sequencing artifact, a later analysis dropped roughly 620 nucleotide sequences that were highly shared and had low generation probability. For each public chain, a later analysis derived a clonal expansion index from normalized ranks of inferred template counts within each repertoire. In a later analysis, generation probabilities were computed with a VDJ recombination model fitted to out-of-frame rearrangements, and the resulting probabilities were checked against IGoR. In a later analysis, TCR-TCR, TCR-HLA and TCR-CMV co-occurrence was scored with hypergeometric tests, and a repertoire-size bias correction was applied to TCR pairs. In a later analysis, false discovery rates were estimated by permuting HLA or CMV assignments 20 times. In a later analysis, co-occurring TCRs were grouped using DBSCAN, with TCRdist sequence similarity added in when clustering inside HLA-allele-positive subsets. For co-occurrence clustering, repertoires with fewer than 30,000 or more than 120,000 public chains were excluded, along with a handful of repertoires with anomalous nucleotide sharing. TCRdb took this table from immuneACCESS and kept in-frame rearrangements with V and J called. Such tables lack part of the clones; where checked against another copy, unresolved V genes explain under half of the gap, and the rest is unexplained. That table gives V, J and clone size, and the DNA gave D and trimming. The sample table records about 99,000 clones; around 82% of these occur just once. The top ten clonotypes cover over 3% of the sample.

General findings and caveats noted by the study authors: Cytomegalovirus status was reported to be diagnosed by the classifier with high specificity and sensitivity in both the original and validation cohorts. Presence/absence analyses assumed roughly uniform sequencing depth across donors, an assumption that may not hold. CMV serostatus was the only immune exposure information available for the cohort. Correlated functional status among segregating V segments might be attributable to linkage disequilibrium, but an unknown experimental factor could not be ruled out. Because HLA typing was unavailable for some donors at each locus, only the typed subset was used in association tests. Most TCR sequences were observed very rarely across donors, whereas some public TCRs were present in many individuals. In a later analysis, most CMV-associated TCR beta chains were found to appear HLA-restricted, with HLA associations seemingly driven largely by CMV exposure. Because the 87-base-pair reads could not distinguish some IMGT-functional V segments, including TRBV6-2 and TRBV6-3, those segments were excluded. A later genetic analysis reported fewer N-insertions in productive TCRs among donors in an Asian-associated ancestry cluster than the roughly 700-donor mean. Only TCR beta chains were sequenced in this cohort, and the absence of alpha or paired-chain data limited detectable features. According to a later analysis, parvovirus B19, influenza, CMV and Epstein-Barr virus appeared linked to several top co-occurrence clusters. Broadly in line with IMGT annotations, most TCR beta V segments showed up in productive rearrangements about 87% or about 30% of the time in an earlier analysis of several hundred of the donors. A further reported finding was that TCR beta sequences accurately predicted the HLA-A and HLA-B alleles for most subjects in the first cohort. A total of 150 to 200 TCR beta chains were listed by the study as associated with cytomegalovirus. In a later analysis, TCR association rates were found to vary across HLA loci, with the most associated TCRs seen for DRB1 alleles and the fewest for HLA-C alleles. In a later analysis, HLA-associated TCR beta chains showed more clonal expansion and lower generation probabilities than non-associated chains that were equally common. An association between a missense DCLRE1C variant and V-gene and J-gene trimming of TCR beta chains was found in a later genetic analysis and replicated in an independent cohort. A later analysis associated about 16,000 TCR beta sequences with specific HLA alleles at a false discovery rate of 0.05. The earlier analysis of some 540 of the donors excluded about 16 rarely observed V segments, including chromosome 9 orphons, because counts were too low. Strong co-occurrence of HLA alleles, especially DR and DQ, made assigning TCR associations to individual alleles difficult. A cluster of highly shared sequence variants was judged likely to be a technical artifact of the sequencing pipeline. The authors suggested that the approach could potentially be generalized to other disease states and immunological phenotypes. A few of the identified cytomegalovirus-associated TCR beta chains were confirmed in vitro to be specific for cytomegalovirus antigens.

Germline trimming amounts to 8 bases on V and 4 bases on J, with 9 as the count of junction bases outside the gene matches. The CDR3 covers 14 residues, taking in both the cysteine and the phenylalanine. CDR3 DNA is the only sequence kept; it has 42 bases, read in frame from the first base. Based on the germline V gene (reference sequence), the CDR1 and CDR2 sequences are SEHNR and FQNEAQ. The cohort was made up of several hundred healthy bone marrow donors. At the time of sampling, all cohort members were nominally healthy, though unrecorded immune exposures were likely present. The donor was CMV seronegative and belonged to the group of around 350 seronegative cohort members. Every donor gave a peripheral blood sample, and the peripheral blood mononuclear cells from that sample were used for TCR beta sequencing. The Qiagen DNeasy Blood Extraction Kit was used to extract genomic DNA from the blood cell samples.

To note about this clone: Its target antigen remains unknown. There are no base qualities to consult, and no much larger clone falls within one base.

The source is a man between 40 and 49 years old in good health and CMV-seronegative. The specimen sequenced was PBMCs. This sequence uses TRBV7-9 and TRBJ2-7; 9 middle bases align to TRBD1. The CDR3 protein: CASGTGTGPYEQYF. The bases are TGTGCCAGCGGAACCGGGACAGGGCCTTACGAGCAGTACTTC.